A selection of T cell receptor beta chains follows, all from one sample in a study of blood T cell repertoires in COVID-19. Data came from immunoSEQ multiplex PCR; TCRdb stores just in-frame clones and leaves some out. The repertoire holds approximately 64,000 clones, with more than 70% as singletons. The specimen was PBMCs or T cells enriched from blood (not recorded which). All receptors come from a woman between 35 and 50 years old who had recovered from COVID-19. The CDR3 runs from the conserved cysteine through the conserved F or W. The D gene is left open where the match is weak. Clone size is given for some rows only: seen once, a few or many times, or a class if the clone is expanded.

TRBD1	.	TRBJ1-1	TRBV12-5	TGTGCTAGTGGTACACAACAGGGGGGAGACACTGAAGCTTTCTTT	CASGTQQGGDTEAFF
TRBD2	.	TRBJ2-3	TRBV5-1	TGCGCCAGCAGCCTGGGACTAGCGGGGGGGCCGGGGGATACGCAGTATTTT	CASSLGLAGGPGDTQYF
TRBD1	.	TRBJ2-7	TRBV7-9	TGTGCCAGCCGGGACAGTCGCACCCACGAGCAGTACTTC	CASRDSRTHEQYF
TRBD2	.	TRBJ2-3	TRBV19	TGTGCCAGTAGTATACGGGCGGGGGGCAGCACAGATACGCAGTATTTT	CASSIRAGGSTDTQYF
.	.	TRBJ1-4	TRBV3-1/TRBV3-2	TGTGCCAGCAGCCTCCTGACACCGGAAAAACTGTTTTTT	CASSLLTPEKLFF
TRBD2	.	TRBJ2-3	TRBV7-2	TGTGCCAGCAGCTTAGCAGCTAGCGGGGGGCTGAGCACGCAGTATTTT	CASSLAASGGLSTQYF
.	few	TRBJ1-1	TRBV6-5	TGTGCCAGCAGTTCTTGGGCGGGGAACACTGAAGCTTTCTTT	CASSSWAGNTEAFF
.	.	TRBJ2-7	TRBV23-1	TGCGCCAGCAGTCAATCTCCGGGACATCCGAGAATATCCTCCTACGAGCAGTACTTC	CASSQSPGHPRISSYEQYF
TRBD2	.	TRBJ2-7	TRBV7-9	TGTGCCAGCAGCCATGACGGGAGGACGAACGACGAGCAGTACTTC	CASSHDGRTNDEQYF
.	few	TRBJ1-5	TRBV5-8	TGTGCCAGCAGCTTGGTTTTCAGGGTCGAAAATCAGCCCCAGCATTTT	CASSLVFRVENQPQHF
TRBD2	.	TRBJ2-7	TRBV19	TGTGCCAGTAGTATAGGCGGCGGGAGCTCCTACGAGCAGTACTTC	CASSIGGGSSYEQYF
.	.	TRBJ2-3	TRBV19	TGTGCCAGTAGTACTGGGGCCGTAGATACGCAGTATTTT	CASSTGAVDTQYF
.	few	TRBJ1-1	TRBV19	TGTGCCAGTAAAGATCCAGGGGTGACTGAAGCTTTCTTT	CASKDPGVTEAFF
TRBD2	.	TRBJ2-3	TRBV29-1	TGCAGCGCCTCCCGCGGGGGGACAGATACGCAGTATTTT	CSASRGGTDTQYF
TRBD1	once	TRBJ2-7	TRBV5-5	TGTGCCAGCAGCACCGGGACAGAGCGCTACGAGCAGTACTTC	CASSTGTERYEQYF
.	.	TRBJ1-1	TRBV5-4	TGTGCCAGCAGCTCCTCCGGGGAGGGTAGCGCTTTCTTT	CASSSSGEGSAFF
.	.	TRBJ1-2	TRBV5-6	TGTGCCAGCAGCCCTGACAGCTATGGCTACACCTTC	CASSPDSYGYTF
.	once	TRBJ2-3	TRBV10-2	TGCGCCAGCAGGGCTGGACTGAAATCTTGCACAGATACGCAGTATTTT	CASRAGLKSCTDTQYF
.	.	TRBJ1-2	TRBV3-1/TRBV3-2	TGTGCCAGCAGCCATCGAGGGGGTCTCTATGGCTACACCTTC	CASSHRGGLYGYTF
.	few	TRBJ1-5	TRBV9	TGTGCCAGCAGCGTTAGTCCGGGTATCAATCAGCCCCAGCATTTT	CASSVSPGINQPQHF
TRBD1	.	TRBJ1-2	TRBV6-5	TGTGCCAGCACCTCAGGAGGGGGCGGGGATGGCTACACCTTC	CASTSGGGGDGYTF
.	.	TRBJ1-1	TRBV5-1	TGCGCCAGCAGCCAGCGAACGGATGAAGCTTTCTTT	CASSQRTDEAFF
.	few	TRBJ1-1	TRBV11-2	TGTGCCAGCAGCTCCTCTTTGAACACTGAAGCTTTCTTT	CASSSSLNTEAFF
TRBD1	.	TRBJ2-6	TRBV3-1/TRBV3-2	TGTGCCAGCAGCCAAGAAGTGGGACAGGTGTCTGGGGCCAACGTCCTGACTTTC	CASSQEVGQVSGANVLTF
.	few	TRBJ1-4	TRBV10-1	TGCGCCAGCAGTGAATCGGGGGAAGGTGAAAAACTGTTTTTT	CASSESGEGEKLFF
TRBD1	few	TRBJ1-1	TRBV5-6	TGTGCCAGCAGCTTGGGACCGACAGGGCCTAGGAACACTGAAGCTTTCTTT	CASSLGPTGPRNTEAFF
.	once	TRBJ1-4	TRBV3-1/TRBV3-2	TGTGCCAGCAGCCCGGCGGGTAGGTTTGAAAAACTGTTTTTT	CASSPAGRFEKLFF
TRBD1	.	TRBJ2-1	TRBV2	TGTGCCAGCGGACGGGGACGCACGACAGGGACCTTTTTCTTC	CASGRGRTTGTFFF
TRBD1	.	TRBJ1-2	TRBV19	TGTGCCAGTAGCAATACCGGGACAGCCGTTTATGGCTACACCTTC	CASSNTGTAVYGYTF
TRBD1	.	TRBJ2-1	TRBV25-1	TGTGCCAGCAGTGAATCGTGGGGACAGGGCAGGAATGAGCAGTTCTTC	CASSESWGQGRNEQFF
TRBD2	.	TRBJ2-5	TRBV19	TGTGCCAGTGACCCCGGGGGGGCCGGGGAGACCCAGTACTTC	CASDPGGAGETQYF
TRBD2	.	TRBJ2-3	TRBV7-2	TGTGCCAGCAGCTCGACTAGCGGGGAGTATACGCAGTATTTT	CASSSTSGEYTQYF
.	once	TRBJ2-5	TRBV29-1	TGCAGCGCCACCCGGGAGACCCAGTACTTC	CSATRETQYF
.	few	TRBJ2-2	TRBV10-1	TGCGCCAGCATCGAGTCTCTTTGGGCTTGCGGGGAGCTGTTTTTT	CASIESLWACGELFF
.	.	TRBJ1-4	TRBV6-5	TGTGCCAGCAGGGAGAGAGGGGGTCTGACGAAACTGTTTTTT	CASRERGGLTKLFF